This T cell receptor beta chain was recovered during a study of T-cell reconstitution after alpha-beta-depleted transplantation in children (dated by TCRdb to the mid-2010s). General notes on the study: Using TCR repertoire profiling, the study quantitatively followed how T-cell immune reconstitution unfolded in children after TCRalphabeta/CD19-depleted allogeneic hematopoietic cell transplantation.

In the case of this clonotype: Its specific antigen is unknown. No much larger clone is present one base from it, and per-base qualities are unavailable.

The method behind the library was PCR. The listed sequencing device is Illumina HiSeq 2500. Molecular barcoding was employed in the preparation of TCR libraries, with unique molecular identifiers being used to normalize TCRbeta repertoire quantification. TCRdb applied fastp at Q25 and MiXCR to the public reads, then kept only in-frame beta chains. Entries are consolidated by CDR3 protein sequence, retaining the most common genes and DNA. The sample yields 640,000 or so distinct CDR3 sequences; roughly 17% were counted once. Around 0.96% of the sample is taken by the ten largest. The receptor comes from a human donor who donated a stem cell graft to a child with acute myeloid leukemia. The sequenced sample was PBMCs from the stem cell graft donor, obtained from the stem cell graft.

This receptor has the CDR3 CASSQSDRVGTEAFF. The nucleotides read TGTGCCAGCAGCCAAAGCGACAGGGTAGGAACTGAAGCTTTCTTT. The rearranged chain carries TRBV5-5 and TRBJ1-1; 7 nucleotides in the junction match TRBD1. Trimming leaves V shorter by 4 bases and J shorter by 5 bases, with the junction holding 11 bases beyond the gene matches. The CDR3, from cysteine to phenylalanine, totals 15 residues. Only the CDR3 DNA stays, 45 bases, in frame from base 1. Looking up the germline V gene (reference sequence) yields CDR1 SGHKS and CDR2 YYEKEE.